Following are 15 T cell receptor beta chains from one sample sequenced in a study of T cells after yellow fever vaccination. TCRdb used MiXCR to reprocess the 5' RACE reads, holding one entry per CDR3 protein. The table has 150,000 to 200,000 distinct CDR3 sequences, about a tenth seen once. The specimen comprised CD8+ T cells sorted from PBMCs, sampled 45 days after the yellow fever booster vaccination. Receptors originate from a man younger than 30 who received the YFV17D yellow fever vaccine.

In DNA, the CDR3 is TGCGCCAGCAGCCAAGATCAGTTTGCAGGCTTTAGCACAGATACGCAGTATTTT. Amino acid sequence: CASSQDQFAGFSTDTQYF. The chain is built from TRBV4-1 and TRBJ2-3; D ambiguous. CDR3 length: 18 residues. Trimming took 0 bases from V and 0 from J, leaving 16 bases between them. In germline, CDR1 is MGHRA, CDR2 YSYEKL.

This clonotype was seen more than once but under ten times. This chain links TRBV4-3 with TRBJ2-7; D perhaps matches TRBD2 (5 bases). V was clipped by 2 bases and J by 2 bases, with 13 bases between them. This CDR3 comprises 15 residues. Germline V gives CDR1 LGHNA, CDR2 YSLEER. CDR3 nucleotides: TGCGCCAGCAGCCAAAGAGGGAGCGCCGCCTACGAGCAGTACTTC. Translation gives CASSQRGSAAYEQYF.

This clonotype has just a few counts. The chain is built from TRBV6-6 and TRBJ2-2, with D perhaps matching TRBD1 or TRBD2 (5 bases each). The CDR3 loop spans 16 amino acids. V lost 8 bases, J lost 7 bases, and 23 bases lay in between. Germline V gene data show CDR1 as MNHNY and CDR2 as SVGAGI (reference sequence). The CDR3 loop reads CASRGSSTARIGELFF. CDR3 bases: TGTGCCAGCCGGGGCTCTTCTACAGCGAGGATCGGGGAGCTGTTTTTT.

This chain links TRBV7-3 with TRBJ2-7; perhaps D is TRBD1 or TRBD2 (5 bases each). Germline values: CDR1 SGHTA, CDR2 FQGTGA. Trimming took 5 bases from V and 2 from J, leaving 13 bases between them. CDR3 length: 14 residues. CDR3 DNA sequence: TGTGCCAGCAGCCTCCGGGACGGACCCTACGAGCAGTACTTC. Its translation: CASSLRDGPYEQYF.

This clonotype showed up just a few times. The V gene is TRBV4-1, the J gene TRBJ1-3; D is unclear. CDR1 and CDR2 (germline): MGHRA, YSYEKL. The length of the CDR3 is 15 residues. V shed 3 bases and J shed 1 base, with 10 bases lying between them. The CDR3 bases are TGCGCCAGCAGCCACCCGCCCCGGTCTGGAAACACCATATATTTT. This translates into CASSHPPRSGNTIYF.

This clonotype was observed at least ten times. The gene calls are TRBV5-1 and TRBJ2-1; 8 bases line up with TRBD1. The CDR3 has 15 amino acids. Germline CDR1 SGHRS, CDR2 YFSETQ. V trimming: 4 bases; J trimming: 1 base; junction bases outside the gene matches: 4. The chain's CDR3 is CASSPDRVSYNEQFF. The CDR3 coding sequence is TGCGCCAGCAGCCCGGACAGGGTTTCCTACAATGAGCAGTTCTTC.

This sequence joins TRBV10-1 and TRBJ1-1; TRBD1 is a possible D gene (5 bases). The CDR3 runs to 14 residues. The V and J ends lost 6 bases and 1 base respectively, with 12 bases between them. Germline V gives CDR1 WNHNN, CDR2 SYGVQD (reference sequence). The CDR3 sequence: CASRGDRANTEAFF. The CDR3 nucleotides read TGCGCCAGCAGGGGGGACCGGGCGAACACTGAAGCTTTCTTT.

This clonotype was seen many times. The chain couples TRBV6-1 to TRBJ2-3; D call uncertain. With 4 bases removed from V and 3 bases from J, the gap between germline ends came to 17 bases. The CDR3 is made up of 16 amino acids. Germline V gene data show CDR1 as MNHNS and CDR2 as SASEGT. CDR3 residues: CASSGNPGRETDTQYF. CDR3 nucleotides: TGTGCCAGCAGTGGAAATCCGGGCCGTGAGACAGATACGCAGTATTTT.

This clonotype was found a few times. The chain is built from TRBV4-1 and TRBJ2-1; possibly TRBD2 for D (6 bases). The CDR3 length is 15 residues. The V and J ends lost 4 bases and 7 bases respectively, with 17 bases between them. CDR1 is MGHRA, CDR2 YSYEKL, per germline. CDR3 loop: CASSPAGGGRNEQFF. For the CDR3, the DNA is TGCGCCAGCAGCCCGGCAGGCGGAGGGAGGAATGAGCAGTTCTTC.

The chain recombines TRBV6-2 or TRBV6-3 with TRBJ2-6, with D hard to call. V was shortened by 1 base and J by 1 base, with 2 bases between the two germline ends. CDR3 length: 14 residues. Germline V CDR1 and CDR2: MNHEY, SVGEGT. In DNA form, the CDR3 reads TGTGCCAGCAGTTACTGGTCTGGGGCCAACGTCCTGACTTTC. Protein product: CASSYWSGANVLTF.

This clonotype was counted between two and nine times. The rearrangement links TRBV7-2 to TRBJ2-1; weak D call: TRBD1 (5 bases). V dropped 8 bases and J dropped 4 bases, with 18 bases sitting between them. CDR3 length equals 15 residues. Per germline, CDR1 SGHTA and CDR2 FQGNSA. Written as DNA, the CDR3 is TGTGCCAGCCACCTGGGGTTAGGGGAATACAATGAGCAGTTCTTC. Translation: CASHLGLGEYNEQFF.

This clonotype was counted ten times or more. The chain couples TRBV4-1 to TRBJ1-2; TRBD1 is a possible D gene (5 bases). Germline CDR1 and CDR2: MGHRA and YSYEKL. V lost 1 base and J 5 bases, leaving 5 bases between the germline ends. The CDR3 runs to 12 residues. CDR3 nucleotides: TGCGCCAGCAGCCAAGCAGGGTATGGCTACACCTTC. Translation gives CASSQAGYGYTF.

This chain joins TRBV4-3 and TRBJ1-1, with unresolved D. Germline assignment: CDR1 LGHNA and CDR2 YSLEER. Trimming shortened V by 1 base and J by 0 bases, and 9 bases separated the two germline ends. This CDR3 is built from 15 residues. In nucleotides, the CDR3 is TGCGCCAGCAGCCAAGTCCCCGGCGTGAACACTGAAGCTTTCTTT. It specifies CASSQVPGVNTEAFF.

In its sample, this clonotype was seen a few times. This chain joins TRBV7-6 and TRBJ2-7; D may be TRBD2 (5 bases). CDR1 and CDR2 (germline): SGHVS, FNYEAQ. The ends were cut back, 4 bases at V and 4 bases at J, with 20 bases in the middle. The CDR3 has 16 amino acids. The CDR3 loop reads CASSSHPEGVVYEQYV. The CDR3 DNA follows: TGTGCCAGCAGCTCACATCCCGAGGGTGTTGTATACGAGCAGTACGTC.

This clonotype was seen more than once but under ten times. This chain connects TRBV28 to TRBJ1-1; D gene ambiguous. Trimming pared 7 bases from V and 7 bases from J, leaving 16 bases between. Germline V CDR1 and CDR2: MDHEN, SYDVKM. This CDR3 is built from 13 residues. The CDR3 nucleotides read TGTGCCAGCACCCCGAATGACGGTTTTGAAGCTTTCTTT. Amino acid sequence: CASTPNDGFEAFF.